The text below deals with one T cell receptor (beta chain). The antigen remains undetermined. Germline CDR1 is SGDLS and CDR2 is YYNGEE. This CDR3 has 13 amino acids. The authors prepared UMI-labeled TRB cDNA libraries by 5' RACE. TCRdb reprocessed the 5' RACE reads, with one entry per CDR3 protein and no DNA. The sample's table shows some 130,000 distinct CDR3 sequences. The sample is drawn from a study of CXCR3-negative and CXCR3-positive naive CD8 T cells. Findings of the study overall: Each naive subset displayed comparably high diversity, whereas memory CD8+ cells displayed much lower diversity. Comparison of naive CXCR3-negative and CXCR3-positive cells revealed similar TRBV-TRBJ usage, while memory cells differed. No difference in surface CD5 was seen between naive subsets, and TCR strength was inferred from TRB CDR3 properties. In CXCR3-positive naive cells, the TRB CDR3s were more hydrophobic than in CXCR3-negative naive cells.

The rearrangement links TRBV9 to TRBJ2-7. The sequencing sample was made of naive CXCR3+ CD8+ T cells from blood. As to subset: CD45RO-CCR7+CD27+CD95- naive CD8+ T cells expressing CXCR3 (TNR3+). This TCR was recovered from a human donor in good health. Some clones in this sample may be carry-over from other donors' samples. The chain's CDR3 is CASSGRHSYEQYF.